The next 5 T cell receptor beta chains were all read from a single sample in a study of response to subunit inactivated influenza vaccine. From the RT-PCR reads, TCRdb called clonotypes with MiXCR, one entry per CDR3 protein. The repertoire holds about 500,000 distinct CDR3 sequences, approximately 16% seen once, with around 3% in the top ten. The sequencing used CD4+ T cells sorted from PBMCs, collected about 24 months after vaccination. The origin of the receptors is a man aged 50-75 years who received an inactivated influenza vaccine.

V and J are TRBV27 and TRBJ1-5, with TRBD1 matching over 11 bases. Germline V gives CDR1 MNHEY, CDR2 SMNVEV (reference sequence). V was pared by 9 bases and J by 0 bases, with 16 bases of the junction left unmatched. The length of the CDR3 is 19 residues. The CDR3 nucleotides read TGTGCCAGTCCCACCCCCACCCGGACAGGGGGCCATAGCAATCAGCCCCAGCATTTT. Encoded protein: CASPTPTRTGGHSNQPQHF.

This chain links TRBV6-2 or TRBV6-3 with TRBJ2-1; 11 bases agree with TRBD2. This CDR3 comprises 15 residues. CDR1 is MNHEY and CDR2 is SVGEGT in the germline V gene. J was trimmed by 8 bases and V by 2 bases; bases with no gene match: 5. The CDR3 bases are TGTGCCAGCAGTTACCGGGGACTAGCGGCAGATGAGCAGTTCTTC. It encodes CASSYRGLAADEQFF.

The chain carries TRBV27 and TRBJ1-1; perhaps TRBD1 as D (6 bases). This CDR3 has 14 amino acids. CDR1 MNHEY and CDR2 SMNVEV come from the germline V gene (reference sequence). Between the trimmed V and J ends, which lost 9 bases and 5 bases, there was a span of 19 bases. The CDR3: CASIRTAIGTEAFF. The CDR3 bases are TGTGCCAGTATAAGGACAGCTATAGGGACTGAAGCTTTCTTT.

This rearrangement joins TRBV4-3 to TRBJ1-5; D remains ambiguous. Germline values: CDR1 LGHNA, CDR2 YSLEER. There are 14 residues in the CDR3. V was pared by 2 bases and J by 0 bases, with 5 bases between. The CDR3 DNA reads as TGCGCCAGCAGCCAATATGTTAGCAATCAGCCCCAGCATTTT. Translated, it gives CASSQYVSNQPQHF.

This clonotype has just a few counts. The rearrangement links TRBV5-8 to TRBJ2-5; D call uncertain. This CDR3 has 14 residues. Per the germline V gene, CDR1 is SGHTS and CDR2 is YDEGEE. V was trimmed by 4 bases and J by 2 bases, leaving 12 bases between them. CDR3 sequence: CASSHSPAQETQYF. CDR3 coding DNA: TGTGCCAGCAGCCACAGCCCGGCGCAAGAGACCCAGTACTTC. Full variable domain (missing parts from reference TRBV5-8 and TRBJ2-5): EAGVTQSPTHLIKTRGQQATLRCSPISGHTSVYWYQQALGLGLQFLLWYDEGEERNRGNFPPRFSGRQFPNYSSELNVNALELEDSALYLCASSHSPAQETQYFGPGTRLLVL.